The following is a T cell receptor beta chain sequence with its context. Its antigen is not identified. This sample stems from a study of response to subunit inactivated influenza vaccine. Study conclusions and caveats: Authors suggested few new T cells are recruited by each seasonal influenza vaccination.

TCRdb ran MiXCR on the RT-PCR reads and lists one entry per CDR3 protein. The table lists roughly 780,000 distinct CDR3 sequences, roughly 20% of them singletons, with approximately 10% in the top ten. Germline CDR1 and CDR2: MNHEY and SMNVEV (reference sequence). Trimming removed 7 bases from V and 2 bases from J, with 16 bases in between. The CDR3 spans 15 residues. The sequenced sample was PBMCs from blood, obtained roughly 5 days after vaccination. V and J are TRBV27 and TRBJ2-3, with D perhaps given as TRBD1 or TRBD2 (5 bases each). This receptor was obtained from a man over 45 who received an inactivated influenza vaccine. The CDR3 DNA is TGTGCCAGCACCAACCTGGGGGATCACACAGATACGCAGTATTTT. This translates into CASTNLGDHTDTQYF.